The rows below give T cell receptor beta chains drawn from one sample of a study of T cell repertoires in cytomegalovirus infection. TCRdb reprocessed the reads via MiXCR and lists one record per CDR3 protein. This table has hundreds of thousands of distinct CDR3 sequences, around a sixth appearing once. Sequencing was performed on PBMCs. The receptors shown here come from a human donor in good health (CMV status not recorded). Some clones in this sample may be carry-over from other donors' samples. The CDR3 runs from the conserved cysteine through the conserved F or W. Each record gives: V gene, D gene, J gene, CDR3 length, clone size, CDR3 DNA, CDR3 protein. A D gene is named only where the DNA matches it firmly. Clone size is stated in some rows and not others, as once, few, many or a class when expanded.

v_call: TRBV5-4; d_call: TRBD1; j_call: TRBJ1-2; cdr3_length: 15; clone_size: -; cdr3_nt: TGTGCCAGCAGCTACTGGGACAGGGACTACTATGGCTACACCTTC; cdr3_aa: CASSYWDRDYYGYTF
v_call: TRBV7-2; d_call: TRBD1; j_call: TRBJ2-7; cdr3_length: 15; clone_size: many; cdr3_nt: TGTGCCAGCAGCTTCCTAGGACAGGGTAGCTACGAGCAGTACTTC; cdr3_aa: CASSFLGQGSYEQYF
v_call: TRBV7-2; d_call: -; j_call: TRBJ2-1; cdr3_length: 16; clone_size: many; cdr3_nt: TGTGCCAGCAGCTTAAACGGCCCAGGGGTCGGAAATGAGCAGTTCTTC; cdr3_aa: CASSLNGPGVGNEQFF
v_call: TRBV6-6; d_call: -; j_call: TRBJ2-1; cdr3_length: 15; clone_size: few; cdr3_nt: TGTGCCGCCTCGAGGGGGCCGGGGGGGGACAATGAGCAGTTCTTC; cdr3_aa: CAASRGPGGDNEQFF
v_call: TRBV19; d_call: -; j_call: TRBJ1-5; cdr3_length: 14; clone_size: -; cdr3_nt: TGTGCCAGTAGTATCTTGGACGGCAATCAGCCCCAGCATTTT; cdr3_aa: CASSILDGNQPQHF
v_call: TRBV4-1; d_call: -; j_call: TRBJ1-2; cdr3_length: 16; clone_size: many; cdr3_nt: TGCGCCAGCAGCCAAGATAGTGTGGCAGGCAACTATGGCTACACCTTC; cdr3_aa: CASSQDSVAGNYGYTF
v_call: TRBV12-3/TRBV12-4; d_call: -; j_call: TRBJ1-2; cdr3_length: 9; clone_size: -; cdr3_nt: TGTGCCAGCAGCCCCTTTTTCAACTTC; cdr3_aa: CASSPFFNF
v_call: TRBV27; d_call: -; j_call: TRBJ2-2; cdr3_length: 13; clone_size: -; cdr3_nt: TGTGCCAGCAGTAAGGGGCGAACCGGGGAGCTGTTTTTT; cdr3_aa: CASSKGRTGELFF
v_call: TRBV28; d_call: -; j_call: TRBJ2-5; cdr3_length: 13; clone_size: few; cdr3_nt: TGTGCCAGCAATATCCCCCAGTCAGAGACCCAGTACTTC; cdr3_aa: CASNIPQSETQYF
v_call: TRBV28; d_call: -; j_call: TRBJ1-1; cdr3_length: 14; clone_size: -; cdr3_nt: TGTGCCAGCAGTTTAGGCTCAGTGGGGGCTGAAGCTTTCTTT; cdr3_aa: CASSLGSVGAEAFF
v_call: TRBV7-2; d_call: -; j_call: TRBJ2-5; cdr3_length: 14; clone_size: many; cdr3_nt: TGTGCCAGCAGCTCCCTCGGGGGCTGGGAGACCCAGTACTTC; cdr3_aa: CASSSLGGWETQYF
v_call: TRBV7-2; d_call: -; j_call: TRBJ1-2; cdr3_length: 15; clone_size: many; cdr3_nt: TGTGCCAGCAGCTCCGCCGGGACGGCGGCTATAGGCTACACCTTC; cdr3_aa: CASSSAGTAAIGYTF
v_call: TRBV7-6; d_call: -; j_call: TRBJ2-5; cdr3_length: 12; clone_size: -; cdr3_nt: TGTGCCAGCAGCACTACTTGGGAGACCCAGTACTTC; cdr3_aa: CASSTTWETQYF
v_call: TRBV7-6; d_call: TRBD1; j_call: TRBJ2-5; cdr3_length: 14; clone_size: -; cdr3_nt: TGTGCTAGCAGCTTGACCCTGGACAGGGAAACCCAGTACTTC; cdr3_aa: CASSLTLDRETQYF
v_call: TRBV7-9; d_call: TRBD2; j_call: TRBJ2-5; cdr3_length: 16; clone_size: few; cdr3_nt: TGTGCCAGCAGCTCCGGGACTAGCGGGGCGCGGGAGACCCAGTACTTC; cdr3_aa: CASSSGTSGARETQYF
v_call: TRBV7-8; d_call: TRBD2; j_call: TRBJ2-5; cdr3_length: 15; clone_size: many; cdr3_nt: TGTGCCAGCAGCTTAGTAGGCGGGGAGGGGGAGACCCAGTACTTC; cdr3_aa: CASSLVGGEGETQYF
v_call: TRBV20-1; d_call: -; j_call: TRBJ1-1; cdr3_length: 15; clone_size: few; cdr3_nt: TGCAGTGCTCAGGATGGACGGCTAATGAACACTGAAGCTTTCTTT; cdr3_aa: CSAQDGRLMNTEAFF
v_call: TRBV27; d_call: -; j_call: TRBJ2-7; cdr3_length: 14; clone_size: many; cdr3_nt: TGTGCCAGCAGTTTTTCGGGGCCTAACCTGGAGCAGTACTTC; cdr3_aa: CASSFSGPNLEQYF
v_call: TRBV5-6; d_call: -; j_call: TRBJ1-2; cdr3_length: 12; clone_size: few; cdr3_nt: TGTGCCAGCAGCCGCGCGCTCCGGGGCTACACCTTC; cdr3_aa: CASSRALRGYTF
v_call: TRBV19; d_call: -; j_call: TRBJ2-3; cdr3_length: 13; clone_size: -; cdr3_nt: TGTGCCAGTAGTATGCAGGGAACAGATACGCAGTATTTT; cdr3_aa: CASSMQGTDTQYF
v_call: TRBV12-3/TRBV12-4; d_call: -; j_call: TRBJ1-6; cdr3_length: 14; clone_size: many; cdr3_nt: TGTGCCAGTCGAACGACAGAGCCAGCCTCACCCCTCCACTTT; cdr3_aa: CASRTTEPASPLHF
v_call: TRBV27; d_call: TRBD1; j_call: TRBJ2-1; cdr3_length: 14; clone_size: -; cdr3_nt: TGTGCCAGCAGTCCAGGGACAGGTGACAATGAGCAGTTCTTC; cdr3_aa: CASSPGTGDNEQFF
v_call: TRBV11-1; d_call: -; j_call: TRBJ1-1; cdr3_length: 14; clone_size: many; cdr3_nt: TGTGCCAGCAGCCGTAGGGGAAATGGGGTTGAAGCTTTCTTT; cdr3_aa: CASSRRGNGVEAFF
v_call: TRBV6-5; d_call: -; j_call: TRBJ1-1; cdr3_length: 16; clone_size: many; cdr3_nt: TGTGCCAGCAGTTACGACCCAGCGCCGCTGCCCACTGAAGCTTTCTTT; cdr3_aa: CASSYDPAPLPTEAFF
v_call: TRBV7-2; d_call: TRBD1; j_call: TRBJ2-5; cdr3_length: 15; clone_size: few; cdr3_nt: TGTGCCAGCAGCTTAACGGGGACAGGAAAAGAGACCCAGTACTTC; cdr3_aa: CASSLTGTGKETQYF
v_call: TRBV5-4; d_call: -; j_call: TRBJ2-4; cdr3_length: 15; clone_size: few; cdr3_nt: TGTGCCAGCAGCTCCGGGGGGGACAGAAAAAACATTCAGTACTTC; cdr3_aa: CASSSGGDRKNIQYF
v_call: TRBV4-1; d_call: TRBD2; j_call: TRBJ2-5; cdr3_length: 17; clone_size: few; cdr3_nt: TGCGCCAGCAGCCAGGGGACTAGCGGGGGTCTCCAAGAGACCCAGTACTTC; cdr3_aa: CASSQGTSGGLQETQYF
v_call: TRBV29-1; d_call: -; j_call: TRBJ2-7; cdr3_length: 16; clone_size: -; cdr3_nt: TGCAGCGTTGAAGATACCGCAGGGCCCATAGCGAGCGAGCAGTACTTC; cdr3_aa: CSVEDTAGPIASEQYF
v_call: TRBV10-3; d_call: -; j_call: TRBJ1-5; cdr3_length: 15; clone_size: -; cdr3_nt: TGTGCCATCAGTGAAGCAGCAGGGGGCAATCAGCCCCAGCATTTT; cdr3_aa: CAISEAAGGNQPQHF
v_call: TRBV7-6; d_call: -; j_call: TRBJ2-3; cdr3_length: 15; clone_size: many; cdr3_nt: TGTGCCAGCAGCTCTGGCAGCTATAGCACAGATACGCAGTATTTT; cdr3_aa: CASSSGSYSTDTQYF
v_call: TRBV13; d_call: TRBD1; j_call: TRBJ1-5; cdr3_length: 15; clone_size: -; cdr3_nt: TGTGCCAGCAGCTTTACCGGGACAGGGGGTCAGCCCCAGCATTTT; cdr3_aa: CASSFTGTGGQPQHF
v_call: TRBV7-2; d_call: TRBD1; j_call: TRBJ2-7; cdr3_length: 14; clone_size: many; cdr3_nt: TGTGCCAGCAGCTCTTTGGGGACAGGGTACGAGCAGTACTTC; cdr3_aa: CASSSLGTGYEQYF
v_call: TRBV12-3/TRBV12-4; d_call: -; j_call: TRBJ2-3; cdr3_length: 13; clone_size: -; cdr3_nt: TGTGCCAGCAGTTACGGGGGGCTGGATACGCAGTATTTT; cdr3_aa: CASSYGGLDTQYF
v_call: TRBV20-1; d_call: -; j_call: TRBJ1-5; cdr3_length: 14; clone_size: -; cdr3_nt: TGCAGTGCTAGAGATCCGGGGGTGGGTCAGCCCCAGCATTTT; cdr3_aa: CSARDPGVGQPQHF
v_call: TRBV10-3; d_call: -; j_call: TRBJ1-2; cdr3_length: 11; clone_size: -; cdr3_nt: TGTGCCATCACAGGGTGGAGGGGCTACACCTTC; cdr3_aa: CAITGWRGYTF
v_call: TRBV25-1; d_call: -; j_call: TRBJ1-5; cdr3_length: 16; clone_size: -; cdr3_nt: TGTGCCAGCAGTGTCGGGGGGGGGGCTGATGGTCAGCCCCAGCATTTT; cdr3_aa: CASSVGGGADGQPQHF
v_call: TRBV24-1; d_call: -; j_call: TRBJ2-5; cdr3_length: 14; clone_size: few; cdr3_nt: TGTGCCACCAGTGATCCGAGGGTACGGGAGACCCAGTACTTC; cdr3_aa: CATSDPRVRETQYF
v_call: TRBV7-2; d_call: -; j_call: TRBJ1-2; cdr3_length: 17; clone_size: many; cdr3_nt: TGTGCCAGCAGCGTCGACCCTCCACCCCCATCTAACTATGGCTACACCTTC; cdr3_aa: CASSVDPPPPSNYGYTF
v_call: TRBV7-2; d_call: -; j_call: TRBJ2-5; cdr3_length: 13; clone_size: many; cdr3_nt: TGTGCCAGCAGCTTACCAGGGTCAGAGACCCAGTACTTC; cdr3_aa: CASSLPGSETQYF
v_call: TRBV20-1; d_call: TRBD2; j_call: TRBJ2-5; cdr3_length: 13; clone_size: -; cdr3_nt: TGCGGGGGAATAGCGGGGGGGGAAGAGACCCAGTACTTC; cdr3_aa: CGGIAGGEETQYF
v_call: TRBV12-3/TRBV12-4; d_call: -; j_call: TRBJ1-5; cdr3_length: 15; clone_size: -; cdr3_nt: TGTGCCAGCAGTTTGAAACCCGGCCGCAATCAGCCCCAGCATTTT; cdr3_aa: CASSLKPGRNQPQHF
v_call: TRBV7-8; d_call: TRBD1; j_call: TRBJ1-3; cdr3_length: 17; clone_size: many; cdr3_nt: TGTGCCAGCAGCTTAGCTTCCCGACAGGGGCTTGGAAACACCATATATTTT; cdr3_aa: CASSLASRQGLGNTIYF
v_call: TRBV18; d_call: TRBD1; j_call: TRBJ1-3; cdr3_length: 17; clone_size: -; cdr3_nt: TGTGCCAGCTCACCGAATAGACAGGGGCCTTCTGGAAACACCATATATTTT; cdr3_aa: CASSPNRQGPSGNTIYF
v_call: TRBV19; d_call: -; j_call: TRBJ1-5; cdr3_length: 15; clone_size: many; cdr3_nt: TGTGCCAGTAGTATCAGACCCGTGTGGGATCAGCCCCAGCATTTT; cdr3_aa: CASSIRPVWDQPQHF
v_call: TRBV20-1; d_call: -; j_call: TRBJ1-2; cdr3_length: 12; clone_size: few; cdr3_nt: TGCAGTGCTAGCCTCCCTGACTATGGCTACACCTTC; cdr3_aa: CSASLPDYGYTF
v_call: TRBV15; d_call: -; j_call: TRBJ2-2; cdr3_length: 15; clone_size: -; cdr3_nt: TGTGCCACCAGCTTGAACCTAGCGAACACCGGGGAGCTGTTTTTT; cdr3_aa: CATSLNLANTGELFF
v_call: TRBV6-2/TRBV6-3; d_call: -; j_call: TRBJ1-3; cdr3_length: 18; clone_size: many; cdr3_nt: TGTGCCAGCAGTTACTCGAGCCGAGGCCTCAGCTCTGGAAACACCATATATTTT; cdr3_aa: CASSYSSRGLSSGNTIYF
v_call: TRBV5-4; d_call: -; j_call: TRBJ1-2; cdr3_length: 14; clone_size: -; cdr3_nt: TGTGCCAGCAGCTTGCCGGCGGATCCATATGGCTACACCTTC; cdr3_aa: CASSLPADPYGYTF